This T cell receptor (beta chain) was sequenced for a study of blood T cell repertoires in COVID-19 (TCRdb year 2020). A note on the overall study: Samples from collaborators originated in the United States, Italy and Spain and spanned both the acute and convalescent phases of COVID-19. The prospective study material was composed of cDNA or gDNA derived from T cells, B-cell-depleted T cells, or PBMCs. The dataset comprised deeply sampled blood TCRbeta repertoires from subjects exposed to, actively infected with, or recovered from COVID-19. The repertoires were released in a freely available public database meant as a resource for research on the immune response to SARS-CoV-2. The samples were drawn from the first 160 participants of the ongoing ImmuneRACE study and from 1,254 subjects provided by 6 global collaborators. A de-identified subject ID, COVID-19 status, age in years and sex were almost always included in the sample metadata. Where available, HLA class I and class II types were obtained from metadata supplied by the sample provider rather than from assay-based typing. Study-level results and caveats: How much clinical and demographic metadata was included differed by source and by participant, and the metadata was provided uncurated.

The immunoSEQ Assay, a bias-controlled multiplex PCR, was used to amplify TCRbeta CDR3 regions from genomic DNA. Concerning the study's data processing: The number of nucleated cells in each sample was estimated from the amplification of reference gene primers within the assay. To quantify the absolute abundance of each unique TCRbeta CDR3 rearrangement, sequence reads were collapsed and filtered. Productive Simpson clonality was computed per sample as the square root of Simpson's diversity index over productive rearrangements. Imported from immuneACCESS, the table was reduced by TCRdb to in-frame sequences with V and J called. These copies leave out some clones; in studies compared against another copy, an unresolved V gene accounts for under half, and the cause of the remainder is not known. The V and J calls and clone size were taken over from that table, and D and trimming were inferred from the DNA. The sample yields about 480,000 clones; 88% were counted once. Of the sample, around an eighth falls within the top ten clones.

As for this clone: It lacks a known antigen. The input lacks base qualities; no much larger clone sits a single base away.

V lost 9 bases and J lost 8 bases; the stretch between them is 13 bases long. Via the germline V gene, CDR1 is ENHRY and CDR2 SYGVKD. Counted from cysteine to phenylalanine, this CDR3 has 11 amino acids. The read is trimmed to its CDR3 DNA, 33 bases read in frame from base 1. In Seattle, one collaborating source enrolled patients while the infection was active and tracked those patients longitudinally over the course of disease. Each collaborating institution followed its own protocols to collect whole blood in K2EDTA tubes. For TCRbeta analysis, collaborator samples were shipped as frozen whole blood, as isolated PBMCs, or as DNA extracted from either sample type.

Recombination linked TRBV10-3 to TRBJ1-1; TRBD1 is possibly the D segment (5 matching bases). This sequence was found in a woman between 50 and 59 years old with COVID-19, enrolled during active disease. The specimen sequenced was peripheral blood. The nucleotide sequence reads as follows: TGTGCCATTTCTTCAGGGTCGGAAGCTTTCTTT. This yields the protein CAISSGSEAFF.